These T cell receptor beta chains were read from a single sample in a study of radiotherapy plus CTLA-4 blockade in lung cancer. Here immunoSEQ multiplex PCR was the method, and the copy in TCRdb shows in-frame clones only, minus some. The profile shows some 110,000 clones, about four fifths of them singletons. The starting material was peripheral blood, obtained from a patient treated with radiotherapy plus ipilimumab. Receptors originate from a human donor with non-small cell lung cancer who had a partial response to radiotherapy plus ipilimumab. CDR3s include the opening cysteine and the closing phenylalanine or tryptophan. D genes are given only for firm matches. A row's size may be missing; if present it is once, few, many or a size class.

V gene,clone size,J gene,D gene,CDR3 protein,CDR3 DNA
TRBV7-2,NA,TRBJ1-1,NA,CASSLLGAGGEAFF,TGTGCCAGCAGCTTACTAGGGGCGGGGGGTGAAGCTTTCTTT
TRBV4-1,NA,TRBJ2-1,TRBD2,CASSQDVTSGTWNEQFF,TGCGCCAGCAGCCAAGACGTTACTAGCGGGACGTGGAATGAGCAGTTCTTC
TRBV10-3,NA,TRBJ2-7,TRBD2,CAISATSANSYEQYF,TGTGCCATCAGTGCGACTAGCGCGAACTCCTACGAGCAGTACTTC
TRBV7-9,once,TRBJ2-7,NA,CASSFEQSYEQYF,TGTGCCAGCAGCTTCGAACAGTCCTACGAGCAGTACTTC
TRBV28,NA,TRBJ1-4,NA,CASSRPVRQAEKLFF,TGTGCCAGCAGCCGACCCGTTAGACAAGCTGAAAAACTGTTTTTT
TRBV7-2,NA,TRBJ2-1,NA,CASSPNRSGEQFF,TGTGCCAGCAGCCCTAATCGGTCGGGTGAGCAGTTCTTC
TRBV4-2,NA,TRBJ1-2,NA,CASSQDVGGPNYGYTF,TGTGCCAGCAGCCAAGATGTGGGGGGTCCGAACTATGGCTACACCTTC
TRBV4-1,NA,TRBJ1-1,NA,CASSQGPRQVSMNTEAFF,TGCGCCAGCAGCCAAGGTCCCAGGCAGGTCAGCATGAACACTGAAGCTTTCTTT
TRBV5-1,NA,TRBJ2-7,NA,CASSLGGTYEQYF,TGCGCCAGCAGCTTGGGAGGGACCTACGAGCAGTACTTC
TRBV5-1,NA,TRBJ1-1,NA,CASSPTRDRSAEAFF,TGCGCCAGCAGCCCAACCCGAGACAGGTCGGCTGAAGCTTTCTTT
TRBV28,once,TRBJ2-7,TRBD2,CASSSTRLAGVAEQYF,TGTGCCAGCAGTTCGACAAGACTAGCGGGAGTGGCCGAGCAGTACTTC
TRBV6-1,NA,TRBJ2-5,NA,CASSEQAGLSSETQYF,TGTGCCAGCAGTGAACAAGCCGGACTATCTTCCGAGACCCAGTACTTC
TRBV27,once,TRBJ1-5,NA,CASSLSQGGQPQHF,TGTGCCAGCAGTTTGTCCCAGGGAGGTCAGCCCCAGCATTTT
TRBV11-3,NA,TRBJ1-6,NA,CASSLDSLSPLHF,TGTGCCAGCAGCTTAGATTCCCTTTCACCCCTCCACTTT
TRBV29-1,NA,TRBJ2-1,NA,CSVQGGLFSYNEQFF,TGCAGCGTGCAGGGAGGCCTGTTCTCCTACAATGAGCAGTTCTTC
TRBV6-5,NA,TRBJ2-3,NA,CASSYTGGGTDTQYF,TGTGCCAGCAGTTACACGGGGGGCGGCACAGATACGCAGTATTTT
TRBV5-1,NA,TRBJ1-1,NA,CASSVFGGETEAFF,TGCGCCAGCAGCGTTTTTGGGGGGGAAACTGAAGCTTTCTTT
TRBV10-3,NA,TRBJ2-1,TRBD1,CAITRTGASNEQFF,TGTGCCATCACCCGGACAGGAGCGTCCAATGAGCAGTTCTTC
TRBV27,NA,TRBJ1-1,NA,CASSRPAERGQRDTEAFF,TGTGCCAGCAGCCGGCCGGCGGAGCGGGGTCAGCGGGACACTGAAGCTTTCTTT
TRBV7-2,few,TRBJ2-1,TRBD2,CASSSGRASGYNEQFF,TGTGCCAGTTCTAGCGGGAGGGCCTCGGGGTACAATGAGCAGTTCTTC
TRBV9,NA,TRBJ2-1,NA,CASSFIAVSSYNEQFF,TGTGCCAGCAGCTTCATAGCGGTTAGCTCCTACAATGAGCAGTTCTTC
TRBV7-2,NA,TRBJ2-5,NA,CASSSFFGYQETQYF,TGTGCCAGCAGCTCCTTTTTCGGGTACCAAGAGACCCAGTACTTC
TRBV18,few,TRBJ2-3,TRBD2,CASSPGLITDTQYF,TGTGCCAGCTCACCGGGACTAATCACAGATACGCAGTATTTT
TRBV28,many,TRBJ1-5,NA,CASSFGDSNQPQHF,TGTGCCAGCAGTTTCGGGGATAGCAATCAGCCCCAGCATTTT
TRBV15,NA,TRBJ2-2,TRBD2,CATSRELAGAGELFF,TGTGCCACCAGCAGAGAGCTAGCGGGAGCCGGGGAGCTGTTTTTT
TRBV7-6,NA,TRBJ1-6,NA,CASSPSSRTEGSPLHF,TGTGCCAGCAGCCCATCGTCCAGGACAGAAGGGTCACCCCTCCACTTT
TRBV7-2,NA,TRBJ2-1,TRBD1,CASRQGTGCFF,TGTGCCAGCAGACAGGGGACAGGGTGTTTCTTC
TRBV6-1,NA,TRBJ2-3,TRBD2,CASSEGLGQYF,TGTGCCAGCAGTGAGGGACTAGGACAGTATTTT
TRBV5-4,few,TRBJ2-7,TRBD2,CASSQERRGAFSYEQYF,TGTGCCAGCAGCCAAGAAAGGCGGGGGGCCTTCTCCTACGAGCAGTACTTC
TRBV4-2,few,TRBJ1-4,NA,CASSQEAGSLEKLFF,TGTGCCAGCAGCCAAGAGGCAGGGTCGCTCGAAAAACTGTTTTTT
TRBV7-8,NA,TRBJ2-2,TRBD2,CASSRLAGGSTGELFF,TGTGCCAGCAGCCGACTAGCGGGAGGTTCCACCGGGGAGCTGTTTTTT
TRBV5-4,NA,TRBJ2-2,NA,CASSFHSTGELFF,TGTGCCAGCAGCTTCCACAGCACCGGGGAGCTGTTTTTT
TRBV6-5,NA,TRBJ2-3,NA,CASSYRGRVKDTQYF,TGTGCCAGCAGTTACAGGGGCAGGGTCAAAGATACGCAGTATTTT
TRBV11-2,NA,TRBJ2-3,TRBD2,CASSLAALAGYTDTQYF,TGTGCCAGCAGCTTAGCGGCACTAGCGGGGTATACAGATACGCAGTATTTT
TRBV28,NA,TRBJ2-6,TRBD1,CASAGTGISRGGAAGANVLTF,TGTGCCAGCGCTGGGACAGGGATCTCAAGGGGGGGTGCGGCTGGGGCCAACGTCCTGACTTTC
TRBV30,few,TRBJ2-7,NA,CAWRLAASYEQYF,TGTGCCTGGAGGTTAGCGGCTTCCTACGAGCAGTACTTC
TRBV18,NA,TRBJ2-2,TRBD2,CASSPRLAGGTGELFF,TGTGCCAGCTCACCTCGACTAGCGGGAGGCACCGGGGAGCTGTTTTTT
TRBV5-4,NA,TRBJ1-2,NA,CASSLGTANYGYTF,TGTGCCAGCAGCTTGGGGACAGCTAACTATGGCTACACCTTC
TRBV5-1,NA,TRBJ1-1,TRBD1,CASSSPQGDSQTNTEAFF,TGCGCCAGCAGCTCCCCCCAGGGGGACAGCCAAACGAACACTGAAGCTTTCTTT
TRBV27,once,TRBJ1-2,NA,CASSLVSGAGNYGYTF,TGTGCCAGCAGTTTGGTGTCAGGGGCCGGGAACTATGGCTACACCTTC
TRBV12-5,NA,TRBJ2-3,NA,CASGLGAPPDTQYF,TGTGCTAGTGGTTTGGGGGCTCCCCCAGATACGCAGTATTTT
TRBV7-2,NA,TRBJ2-7,TRBD1,CASSLRGGTGSSYEQYF,TGTGCCAGCAGCCTCCGGGGAGGGACAGGGAGTTCCTACGAGCAGTACTTC
TRBV4-2,few,TRBJ2-3,TRBD2,CASSQDSKRDTDTQYF,TGTGCCAGCAGCCAAGATTCGAAGCGGGACACAGATACGCAGTATTTT
TRBV6-5,NA,TRBJ2-2,NA,CASSTYNTGELFF,TGTGCCAGCAGTACATACAACACCGGGGAGCTGTTTTTT
TRBV28,once,TRBJ1-3,TRBD1,CASSHRPGQGGGYGNTIYF,TGTGCCAGCAGCCACAGACCGGGACAGGGGGGAGGGTATGGAAACACCATATATTTT
TRBV28,NA,TRBJ1-1,TRBD1,CASKQGARTEAFF,TGTGCCAGCAAACAGGGGGCGCGGACTGAAGCTTTCTTT
TRBV13,NA,TRBJ2-2,TRBD1,CASSRTGAGELFF,TGTGCCAGCAGCCGGACAGGGGCCGGGGAGCTGTTTTTT
TRBV27,NA,TRBJ2-3,TRBD1,CASSSTGATQYF,TGTGCCAGCAGCTCCACAGGGGCCACGCAGTATTTT
TRBV5-1,NA,TRBJ1-2,NA,CASSLDQGSIYGYTF,TGCGCCAGCAGCTTGGATCAGGGGTCAATTTATGGCTACACCTTC
TRBV6-5,few,TRBJ2-3,TRBD2,CASSRTSGTDTQYF,TGTGCCAGCAGCCGGACTAGCGGGACAGATACGCAGTATTTT
TRBV4-2,NA,TRBJ1-2,NA,CASSQDSAAGTLYGYTF,TGTGCCAGCAGCCAAGATTCAGCGGCAGGGACACTCTATGGCTACACCTTC